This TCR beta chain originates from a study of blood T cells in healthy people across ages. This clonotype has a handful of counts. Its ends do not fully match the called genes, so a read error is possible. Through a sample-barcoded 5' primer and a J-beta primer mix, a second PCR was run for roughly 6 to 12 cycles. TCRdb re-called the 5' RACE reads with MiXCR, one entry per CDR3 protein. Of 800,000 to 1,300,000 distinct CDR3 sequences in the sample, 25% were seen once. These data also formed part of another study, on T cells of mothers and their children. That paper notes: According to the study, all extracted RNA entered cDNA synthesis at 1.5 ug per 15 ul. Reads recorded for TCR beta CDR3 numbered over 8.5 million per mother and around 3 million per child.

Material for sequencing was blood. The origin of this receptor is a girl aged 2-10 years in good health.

CDR3 nucleotide sequence: TGCGCCAGCAGCCAAGCGTTGGGGGGAACCTACGTGCAGTACTTC. Translating it yields CASSQALGGTYVQYF. V and J are TRBV4-1 and TRBJ2-7; a possible D gene is TRBD2 (6 bases). There are 15 residues in the CDR3. Germline V gives CDR1 MGHRA, CDR2 YSYEKL.